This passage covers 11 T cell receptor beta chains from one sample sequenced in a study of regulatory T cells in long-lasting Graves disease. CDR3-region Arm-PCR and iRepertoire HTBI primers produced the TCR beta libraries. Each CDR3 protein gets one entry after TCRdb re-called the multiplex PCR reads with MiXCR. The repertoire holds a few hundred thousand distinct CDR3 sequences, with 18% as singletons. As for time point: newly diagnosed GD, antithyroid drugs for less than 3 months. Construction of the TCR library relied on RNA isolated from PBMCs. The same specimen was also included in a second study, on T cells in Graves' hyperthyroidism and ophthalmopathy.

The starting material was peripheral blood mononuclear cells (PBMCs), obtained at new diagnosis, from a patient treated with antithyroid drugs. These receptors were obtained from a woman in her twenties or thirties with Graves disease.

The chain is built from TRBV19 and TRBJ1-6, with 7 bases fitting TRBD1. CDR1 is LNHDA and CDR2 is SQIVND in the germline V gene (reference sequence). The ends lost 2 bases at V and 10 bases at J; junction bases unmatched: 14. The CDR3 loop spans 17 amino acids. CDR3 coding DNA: TGTGCCAGTAGTATACGGGGACAGACCAGGAGGGGGTCACCCCTCCACTTT. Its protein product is CASSIRGQTRRGSPLHF.

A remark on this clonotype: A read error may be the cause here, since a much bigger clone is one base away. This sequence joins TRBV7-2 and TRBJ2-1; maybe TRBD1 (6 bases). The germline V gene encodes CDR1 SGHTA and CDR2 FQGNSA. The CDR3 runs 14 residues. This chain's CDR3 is CASSHRDKQETRYF. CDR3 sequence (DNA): TGTGCCAGCAGCCACCGGGACAAACAAGAGACCCGGTACTTC.

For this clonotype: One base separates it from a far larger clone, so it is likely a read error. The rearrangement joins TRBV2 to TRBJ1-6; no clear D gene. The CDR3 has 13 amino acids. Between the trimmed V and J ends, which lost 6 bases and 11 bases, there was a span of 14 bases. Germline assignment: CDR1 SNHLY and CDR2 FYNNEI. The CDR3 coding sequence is TGTGCCAGCAGCTTAGCGTTCCTTCCACCCCTCCACTTT. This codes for CASSLAFLPPLHF.

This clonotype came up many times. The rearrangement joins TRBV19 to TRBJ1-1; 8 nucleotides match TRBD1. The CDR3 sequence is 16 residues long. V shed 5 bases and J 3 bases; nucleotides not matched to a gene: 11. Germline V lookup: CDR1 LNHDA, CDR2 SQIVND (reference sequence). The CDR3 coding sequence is TGTGCCAGTAGTCTTCCCAGGGGGCAAGAGGACACTGAAGCTTTCTTT. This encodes CASSLPRGQEDTEAFF.

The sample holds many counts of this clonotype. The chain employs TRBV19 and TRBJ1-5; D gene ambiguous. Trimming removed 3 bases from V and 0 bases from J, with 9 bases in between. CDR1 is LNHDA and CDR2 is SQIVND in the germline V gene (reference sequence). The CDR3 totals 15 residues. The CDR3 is CASSIYVSSNQPQHF. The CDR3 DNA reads TGTGCCAGTAGTATTTATGTTTCTAGCAATCAGCCCCAGCATTTT.

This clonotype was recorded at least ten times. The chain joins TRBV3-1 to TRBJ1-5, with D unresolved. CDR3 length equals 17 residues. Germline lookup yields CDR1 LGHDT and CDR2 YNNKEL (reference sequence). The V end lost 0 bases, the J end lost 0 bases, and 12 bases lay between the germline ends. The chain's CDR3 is CASSQDPRRNSNQPQHF. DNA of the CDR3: TGTGCCAGCAGCCAAGATCCTCGGCGGAATAGCAATCAGCCCCAGCATTTT.

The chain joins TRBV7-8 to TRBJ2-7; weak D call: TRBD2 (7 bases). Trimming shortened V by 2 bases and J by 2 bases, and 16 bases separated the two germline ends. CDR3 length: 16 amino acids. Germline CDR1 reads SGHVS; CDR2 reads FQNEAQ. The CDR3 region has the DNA TGTGCCAGCAGCTTACGGGGGGCAACCACGACCTACGAGCAGTACTTC. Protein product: CASSLRGATTTYEQYF.

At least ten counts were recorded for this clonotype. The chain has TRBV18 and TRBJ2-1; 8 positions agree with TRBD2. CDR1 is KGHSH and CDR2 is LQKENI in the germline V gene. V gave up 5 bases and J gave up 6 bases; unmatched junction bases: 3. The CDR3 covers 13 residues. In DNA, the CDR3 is TGTGCCAGCTCATCGGGGGGGCCCAATGAGCAGTTCTTC. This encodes CASSSGGPNEQFF. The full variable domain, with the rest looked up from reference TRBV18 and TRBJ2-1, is NAGVMQNPRHLVRRRGQEARLRCSPMKGHSHVYWYRQLPEEGLKFMVYLQKENIIDESGMPKERFSAEFPKEGPSILRIQQVVRGDSAAYFCASSSGGPNEQFFGPGTRLTVL.

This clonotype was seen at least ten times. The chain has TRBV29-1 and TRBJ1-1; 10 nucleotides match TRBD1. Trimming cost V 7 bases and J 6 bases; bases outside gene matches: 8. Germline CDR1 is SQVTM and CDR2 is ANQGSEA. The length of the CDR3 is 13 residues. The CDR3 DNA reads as TGCAGCGCCACGGGACAGGGGATTCCTGAAGCTTTCTTT. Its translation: CSATGQGIPEAFF.

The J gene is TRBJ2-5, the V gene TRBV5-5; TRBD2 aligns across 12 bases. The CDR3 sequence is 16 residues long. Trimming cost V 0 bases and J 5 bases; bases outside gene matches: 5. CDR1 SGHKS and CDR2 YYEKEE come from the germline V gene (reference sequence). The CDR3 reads CASSLASGGARETQYF. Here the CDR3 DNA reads TGTGCCAGCAGCTTGGCTAGCGGGGGGGCTCGGGAGACCCAGTACTTC.

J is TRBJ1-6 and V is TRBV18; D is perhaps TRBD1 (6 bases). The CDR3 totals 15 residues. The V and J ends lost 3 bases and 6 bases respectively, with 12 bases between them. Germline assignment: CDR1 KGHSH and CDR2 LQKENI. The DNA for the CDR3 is TGTGCCAGCTCACCTCCACAGGGTGCTAATTCACCCCTCCACTTT. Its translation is CASSPPQGANSPLHF. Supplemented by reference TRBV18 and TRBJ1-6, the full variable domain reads NAGVMQNPRHLVRRRGQEARLRCSPMKGHSHVYWYRQLPEEGLKFMVYLQKENIIDESGMPKERFSAEFPKEGPSILRIQQVVRGDSAAYFCASSPPQGANSPLHFGNGTRLTVT.